Following are 23 T cell receptor beta chains from one sample sequenced in a study of regulatory T cells in long-lasting Graves disease. Regarding time point: persistent/refractory GD, antithyroid drugs over 5 years with positive TRAb. The authors made the TCR library using RNA they extracted from PBMCs. In building TCR beta libraries, iRepertoire HTBI primers were used together with Arm-PCR of CDR3 regions. TCRdb passed the multiplex PCR reads through MiXCR, listing each CDR3 protein once. In the table there are about 430,000 distinct CDR3 sequences, roughly 21% of which are singletons. Sequencing used peripheral blood mononuclear cells (PBMCs), obtained when the disease was refractory, from a patient treated with antithyroid drugs. Receptors originate from a female donor with Graves disease.

This clonotype has at least ten counts. The chain couples TRBV2 to TRBJ2-5; a weak D match, TRBD2 (6 bases). CDR3 length: 13 amino acids. Per the germline V gene, CDR1 is SNHLY and CDR2 is FYNNEI. Trimming took off 8 bases at V and 2 bases at J, with 12 bases between the two ends. The CDR3 spells CASGRDLQETQYF. The CDR3 region has the DNA TGTGCCAGCGGACGGGACTTGCAAGAGACCCAGTACTTC.

This clonotype was observed many times. The J gene is TRBJ2-4, the V gene TRBV28; 7 bases fit TRBD2. There are 16 residues in the CDR3. V was clipped by 7 bases and J by 2 bases; unmatched bases: 11. Per the germline V gene, CDR1 is MDHEN and CDR2 is SYDVKM. The CDR3 coding sequence is TGTGCCAGCAACCCCCTGGGGGAGGGTTCCAAAAACATTCAGTACTTC. Encoded protein: CASNPLGEGSKNIQYF.

The chain combines TRBV18 with TRBJ1-3; D remains ambiguous. The CDR3 length is 15 residues. Germline V CDR1 and CDR2: KGHSH, LQKENI. The ends were cut back, 6 bases at V and 0 bases at J, with 12 bases in the middle. CDR3 bases: TGTGCCAGCTCCACGTCGGTGAGCTCTGGAAACACCATATATTTT. Translated: CASSTSVSSGNTIYF.

A word on this clonotype: It may be a read error: a sequence one base away is much more abundant. The CDR3 loop is CSTREDRASRETQYF. The DNA for the CDR3 is TGCAGTACTAGGGAAGACAGGGCCAGTCGGGAGACCCAGTACTTC. J is TRBJ2-5 and V is TRBV20-1, with 7 bases fitting TRBD1. Germline assignment: CDR1 DFQATT and CDR2 SNEGSKA (reference sequence). The CDR3 contains 15 residues.

This clonotype was recorded at least ten times. This chain connects TRBV11-2 to TRBJ2-7; D might be TRBD1 (5 bases). Germline V gene sequence: CDR1 SGHAT, CDR2 FQNNGV. V lost 6 bases to trimming and J lost 3 bases, with 24 bases between them. The CDR3 consists of 17 residues. CDR3 nucleotide sequence: TGTGCCAGCAGGGGTAGGAAGGGGCCCTTTGAGCGCTACGAGCAGTACTTC. It encodes CASRGRKGPFERYEQYF.

As to this clonotype: One end of the junction is discordant with germline, which a read error may explain. The chain has TRBV5-1 and TRBJ1-3; TRBD1 matches 7 bases. The CDR3 is made up of 15 amino acids. CDR1 SGHRS and CDR2 YFSETQ come from the germline V gene. CDR3 nucleotide sequence: TGTGCCAGCAGCTTTGGAGGGGGCGGCGGAAACACCATATATTTT. Translation: CASSFGGGGGNTIYF. Full variable domain (rest looked up from reference TRBV5-1 and TRBJ1-3): KAGVTQTPRYLIKTRGQQVTLSCSPISGHRSVSWYQQTPGQGLQFLFEYFSETQRNKGNFPGRFSGRQFSNSRSEMNVSTLELGDSALYLCASSFGGGGGNTIYFGEGSWLTVV.

The chain uses TRBV18 and TRBJ2-7; D unclear. Trimming pared 3 bases from V and 4 bases from J, leaving 10 bases between. CDR3 size: 13 residues. CDR1 and CDR2 (germline): KGHSH, LQKENI. Here the CDR3 DNA reads TGTGCCAGCTCACCGATCGACCTTTACGAGCAGTACTTC. It encodes CASSPIDLYEQYF. The whole variable domain, filled in from reference TRBV18 and TRBJ2-7, reads NAGVMQNPRHLVRRRGQEARLRCSPMKGHSHVYWYRQLPEEGLKFMVYLQKENIIDESGMPKERFSAEFPKEGPSILRIQQVVRGDSAAYFCASSPIDLYEQYFGPGTRLTVT.

This clonotype has at least ten counts. The CDR3 spells CASSLAETKETQYF. As DNA, the CDR3 is TGTGCCAGCAGCTTAGCGGAAACTAAAGAGACCCAGTACTTC. This chain links TRBV7-9 with TRBJ2-5; D is undetermined. CDR1 and CDR2 from the germline V gene are SEHNR and FQNEAQ (reference sequence). The CDR3 has 14 residues. The V end was cut by 0 bases, the J end by 3 bases, with 8 bases between.

The V gene is TRBV5-1, the J gene TRBJ1-1; 7 nucleotides align to TRBD1. Germline V gene data show CDR1 as SGHRS and CDR2 as YFSETQ. The CDR3 has 15 amino acids. V dropped 4 bases and J dropped 1; count of bases not matched to a gene: 7. DNA for the CDR3: TGCGCCAGCAGCATAACGGGACAGTCGAACACTGAAGCTTTCTTT. It specifies CASSITGQSNTEAFF.

This clonotype has ten or more counts. J is TRBJ1-1 and V is TRBV2, with 8 bases that match TRBD1. The CDR3 length is 14 residues. V trimming: 6 bases; J trimming: 5 bases; junction bases outside the gene matches: 8. CDR1 SNHLY and CDR2 FYNNEI come from the germline V gene. The CDR3 sequence is CASSVQGAGTEAFF. DNA for the CDR3: TGTGCCAGCAGCGTTCAGGGGGCGGGAACTGAAGCTTTCTTT.

The sample holds a few counts of this clonotype. The chain couples TRBV10-3 to TRBJ1-2, with 7 nucleotides matching TRBD1. CDR3 length: 14 residues. Trimming cost V 2 bases and J 2 bases; bases outside gene matches: 2. Germline assignment: CDR1 ENHRY and CDR2 SYGVKD. The CDR3 is CAISEAGQNYGYTF. CDR3 nucleotide sequence: TGTGCCATCAGTGAGGCGGGACAGAACTATGGCTACACCTTC.

This clonotype was counted ten times or more. V and J are TRBV20-1 and TRBJ1-2; D unclear. Trimming shortened V by 6 bases and J by 4 bases, and 9 bases separated the two germline ends. The germline V gene has CDR1 DFQATT and CDR2 SNEGSKA (reference sequence). The CDR3 is made up of 11 amino acids. CDR3 sequence: CSATPGYGYTF. CDR3 nucleotides: TGCAGTGCCACCCCTGGCTATGGCTACACCTTC.

The V call is TRBV3-1, the J call TRBJ1-1; 7 positions match TRBD1. Trimming cost V 1 base and J 8 bases; bases outside gene matches: 7. Germline values: CDR1 LGHDT, CDR2 YNNKEL (reference sequence). CDR3 size: 14 residues. The chain's CDR3 is CASSQGSSGQEAFF. DNA of the CDR3: TGTGCCAGCAGCCAAGGATCTTCGGGACAGGAAGCTTTCTTT.

The DNA for the CDR3 is TGCGCCAGCAGCTGGGACTCCGGGAACACTGAAGCTTTCTTT. Residues: CASSWDSGNTEAFF. The V gene is TRBV5-1, the J gene TRBJ1-1, with D possibly TRBD1 on 5 matching bases. CDR1 and CDR2 from the germline V gene are SGHRS and YFSETQ. Trimming took off 3 bases at V and 1 base at J, with 10 bases between the two ends. There are 14 residues in the CDR3. The full variable domain, with the rest looked up from reference TRBV5-1 and TRBJ1-1, is KAGVTQTPRYLIKTRGQQVTLSCSPISGHRSVSWYQQTPGQGLQFLFEYFSETQRNKGNFPGRFSGRQFSNSRSEMNVSTLELGDSALYLCASSWDSGNTEAFFGQGTRLTVV.

Many counts were recorded for this clonotype. The CDR3 here is CASGIAGVGLEQYF. CDR3 sequence (DNA): TGTGCCAGCGGCATAGCGGGAGTCGGGCTCGAGCAGTACTTC. V and J are TRBV27 and TRBJ2-7; TRBD2 matches at 9 bases. This CDR3 comprises 14 residues. The germline V gene encodes CDR1 MNHEY and CDR2 SMNVEV (reference sequence). V dropped 8 bases and J dropped 6; count of bases not matched to a gene: 11.

Concerning this clonotype: Just one base apart from a much larger clone, this may be a read error. The J gene is TRBJ2-5, the V gene TRBV10-3; D may correspond to TRBD1 or TRBD2 (7 bases each). CDR3 length equals 17 residues. V dropped 5 bases and J dropped 4 bases, with 23 bases sitting between them. Germline loops: CDR1 ENHRY, CDR2 SYGVKD. The CDR3 reads CAISNYSEGGGRETQYF. CDR3 nucleotides: TGTGCCATCAGTAATTATTCGGAGGGAGGGGGCAGAGAGACCCAGTACTTC.

The rearrangement joins TRBV3-1 to TRBJ1-2, with TRBD1 identical over 12 bases. With V trimmed by 0 bases and J by 7 bases, 3 bases remained unmatched. This CDR3 contains 15 residues. Per the germline V gene, CDR1 is LGHDT and CDR2 is YNNKEL (reference sequence). CDR3 nucleotide sequence: TGTGCCAGCAGCCAAGACCGGGACAGGGGGCCTGGCTACACCTTC. Its protein is CASSQDRDRGPGYTF.

The CDR3 loop reads CASSVEGTSGPGGREQYF. Written as DNA, the CDR3 is TGTGCCAGCAGCGTAGAAGGGACTAGCGGGCCGGGGGGTAGAGAGCAGTACTTC. This chain connects TRBV9 to TRBJ2-7, with TRBD2 matching over 12 bases. Looked up from germline, CDR1 is SGDLS and CDR2 is YYNGEE. This CDR3 has 18 residues. The V gene end was trimmed by 0 bases and the J gene end by 7 bases; junction bases not matched to a gene: 14.

This clonotype was counted a few times. The rearrangement uses TRBV29-1 and TRBJ2-7; the D call may be TRBD1 or TRBD2 (5 bases each). The germline gives CDR1 SQVTM, CDR2 ANQGSEA. The CDR3 runs to 12 residues. V was pared by 6 bases and J by 3 bases, with 12 bases between. CDR3 nucleotides: TGCAGCGTCCGGGACGGAGTCTACGAGCAGTACTTC. This translates into CSVRDGVYEQYF.

This clonotype was recorded many times. This chain joins TRBV20-1 and TRBJ2-7; 11 bases are shared with TRBD2. J lost 2 bases, V lost 4 bases, and 4 bases had no gene match. Germline CDR1 reads DFQATT; CDR2 reads SNEGSKA (reference sequence). The length of the CDR3 is 14 residues. CDR3 coding DNA: TGCAGTGCTACTTCGGGACTAGCGGCCTACGAGCAGTACTTC. Translated, it gives CSATSGLAAYEQYF.

This clonotype was recorded at least ten times. The V call is TRBV15, the J call TRBJ2-7; TRBD1 matches at 9 bases. The length of the CDR3 is 14 residues. V lost 5 bases and J lost 5; bases outside the gene matches: 7. The germline V gene encodes CDR1 LNHNV and CDR2 YYDKDF (reference sequence). The CDR3 nucleotides are TGTGCCACCAGCCCGGACAGGGGAAGCAACGAGCAGTACTTC. Translated: CATSPDRGSNEQYF.

This clonotype has a count of ten or more. This chain uses TRBV11-1 with TRBJ2-5, with D possibly being TRBD1 (7 bases). V was pared by 5 bases and J by 4 bases, with 26 bases between. The CDR3 loop spans 18 amino acids. From germline, CDR1 is SGHAT and CDR2 FQDESV (reference sequence). The CDR3 here is CASSPNGYTGARGETQYF. Here the CDR3 DNA reads TGTGCCAGCAGCCCGAATGGGTACACAGGGGCGCGGGGAGAGACCCAGTACTTC.

About this clonotype: This sequence may be a read error, since a much larger clone differs from it by one base. The V gene is TRBV2, the J gene TRBJ2-6, with D perhaps TRBD1 or TRBD2 (6 bases each). Germline-derived CDR1 and CDR2 are SNHLY and FYNNEI. The CDR3 spans 17 residues. CDR3 sequence reads: CASRRDTQGAGDNVLTF. CDR3 nucleotide sequence: TGTGCCAGCAGGCGGGACACACAAGGCGCTGGGGACAACGTCCTGACTTTC.